This T cell receptor beta chain was identified in a study of control samples from healthy donors and cancer patients. The CDR3 has 16 amino acids. CDR1 LGHNT and CDR2 FRNRAP come from the germline V gene. V lost 5 bases to trimming and J lost 3 bases, with 17 bases between them. Measured with immunoSEQ multiplex PCR; TCRdb has only the in-frame clones, and not every one. Of about 57,000 clones detected, approximately 90% appear once; the ten largest clones hold about 0.99%. The chain couples TRBV12-5 to TRBJ2-1; TRBD1 or TRBD2 may be the D gene (5 bases each). The material sequenced was PBMCs. The receptor was derived from a man aged 25 to 45 with colorectal cancer. CDR3 region: CASGGARDGFYNEQFF. CDR3 nucleotides: TGTGCTAGTGGTGGAGCCCGGGACGGGTTCTACAATGAGCAGTTCTTC.